Each of the 3 T cell receptor beta chains below was sequenced from the same sample in a study of blood T cell repertoires in COVID-19. Measured with immunoSEQ multiplex PCR; TCRdb has only the in-frame clones, and not every one. Of approximately 310,000 clones listed, 85% were seen once; the top ten hold 1.9%. The sequencing input was PBMCs or T cells enriched from blood (not recorded which). The receptor set was obtained from a woman in her 30s who had been exposed to COVID-19.

This clone was found once. V gene TRBV5-1 combines with J gene TRBJ1-1, with a weak D call TRBD1 (6 bases). This CDR3 comprises 14 residues. Germline V gene sequence: CDR1 SGHRS, CDR2 YFSETQ. V was shortened by 4 bases and J by 1 base, with 11 bases between the two germline ends. The CDR3 protein is CASSPGQPNTEAFF. CDR3 nucleotide sequence: TGCGCCAGCAGCCCCGGACAGCCGAACACTGAAGCTTTCTTT. The full variable domain, rest sourced from reference TRBV5-1 and TRBJ1-1, is KAGVTQTPRYLIKTRGQQVTLSCSPISGHRSVSWYQQTPGQGLQFLFEYFSETQRNKGNFPGRFSGRQFSNSRSEMNVSTLELGDSALYLCASSPGQPNTEAFFGQGTRLTVV.

This clone was counted between two and nine times. Other DNA sequences in the sample encode the same CDR3. The genes are TRBV7-2 and TRBJ2-5, with a possible D match to TRBD1 (6 bases). Trimming removed 1 base at V and 8 bases at J, with 8 bases between. CDR1 and CDR2 from the germline V gene are SGHTA and FQGNSA. This CDR3 has 12 amino acids. Written as DNA, the CDR3 is TGTGCCAGCAGCTTAGACAGGGAAACCCAGTACTTC. As protein: CASSLDRETQYF.

As to this clone: One end of the junction does not line up with germline, which may come from a read error. The chain links TRBV11-3 to TRBJ2-7; 7 nucleotides agree with TRBD1. The germline V gene encodes CDR1 SGHNT and CDR2 YENEEA. The CDR3 contains 11 residues. The CDR3 coding sequence is TGTGCCAGCAGCTTACCGCCACAGGGGTGGTTC. Translated: CASSLPPQGWF.